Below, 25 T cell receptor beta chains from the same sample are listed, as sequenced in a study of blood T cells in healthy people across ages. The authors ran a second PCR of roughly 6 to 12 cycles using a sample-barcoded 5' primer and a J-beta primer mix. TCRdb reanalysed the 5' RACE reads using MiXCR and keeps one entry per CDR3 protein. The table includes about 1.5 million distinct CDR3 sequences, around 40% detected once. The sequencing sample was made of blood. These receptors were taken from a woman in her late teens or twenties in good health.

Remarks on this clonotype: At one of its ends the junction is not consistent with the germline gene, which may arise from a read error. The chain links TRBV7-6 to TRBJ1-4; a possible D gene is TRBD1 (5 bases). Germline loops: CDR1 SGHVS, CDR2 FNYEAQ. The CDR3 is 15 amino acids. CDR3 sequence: CTSSPGGATNEKLFF. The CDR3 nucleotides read TGTACCAGCAGCCCAGGCGGGGCTACTAATGAAAAACTGTTTTTT.

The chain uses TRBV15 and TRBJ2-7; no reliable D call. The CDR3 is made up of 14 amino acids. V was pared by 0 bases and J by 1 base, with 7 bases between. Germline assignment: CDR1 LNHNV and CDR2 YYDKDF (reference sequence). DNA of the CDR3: TGTGCCACCAGCAGAGATCAGGAATCCTACGAGCAGTACTTC. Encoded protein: CATSRDQESYEQYF. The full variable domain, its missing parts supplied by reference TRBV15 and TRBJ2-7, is DAMVIQNPRYQVTQFGKPVTLSCSQTLNHNVMYWYQQKSSQAPKLLFHYYDKDFNNEADTPDNFQSRRPNTSFCFLDIRSPGLGDTAMYLCATSRDQESYEQYFGPGTRLTVT.

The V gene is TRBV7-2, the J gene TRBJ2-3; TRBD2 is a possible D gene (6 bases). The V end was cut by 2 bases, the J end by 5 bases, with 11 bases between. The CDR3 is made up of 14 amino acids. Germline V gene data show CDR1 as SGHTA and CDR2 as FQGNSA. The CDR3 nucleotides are TGTGCCAGCAGCTTATGGGAGGCAGGAGATACGCAGTATTTT. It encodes CASSLWEAGDTQYF.

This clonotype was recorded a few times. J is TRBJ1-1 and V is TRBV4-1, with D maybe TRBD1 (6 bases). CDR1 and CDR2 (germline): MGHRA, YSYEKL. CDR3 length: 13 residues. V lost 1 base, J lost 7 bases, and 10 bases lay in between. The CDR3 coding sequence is TGCGCCAGCAGCCAAGCCCCAGGGGATGAAGCTTTCTTT. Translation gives CASSQAPGDEAFF.

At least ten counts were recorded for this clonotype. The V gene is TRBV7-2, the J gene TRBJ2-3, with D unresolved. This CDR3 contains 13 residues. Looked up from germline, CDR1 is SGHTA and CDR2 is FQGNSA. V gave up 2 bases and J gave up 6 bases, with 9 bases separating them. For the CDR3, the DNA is TGTGCCAGCAGCTTACGGTGGATGGATACGCAGTATTTT. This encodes CASSLRWMDTQYF. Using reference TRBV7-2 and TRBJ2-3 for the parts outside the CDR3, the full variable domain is GAGVSQSPSNKVTEKGKDVELRCDPISGHTALYWYRQSLGQGLEFLIYFQGNSAPDKSGLPSDRFSAERTGGSVSTLTIQRTQQEDSAVYLCASSLRWMDTQYFGPGTRLTVL.

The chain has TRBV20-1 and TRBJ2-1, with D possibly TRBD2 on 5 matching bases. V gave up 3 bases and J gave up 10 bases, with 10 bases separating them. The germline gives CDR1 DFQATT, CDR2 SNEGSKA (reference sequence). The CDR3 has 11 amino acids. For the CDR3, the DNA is TGCAGTGCTAGGGACCGCGGGGAGCAGTTCTTC. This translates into CSARDRGEQFF.

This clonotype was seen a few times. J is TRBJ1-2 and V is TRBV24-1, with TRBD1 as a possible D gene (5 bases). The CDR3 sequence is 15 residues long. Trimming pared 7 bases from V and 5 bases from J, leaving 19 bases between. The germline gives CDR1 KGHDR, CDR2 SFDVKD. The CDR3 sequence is CATSDAAGSGYGYTF. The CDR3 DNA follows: TGTGCCACCAGCGATGCGGCAGGGTCAGGATATGGCTACACCTTC.

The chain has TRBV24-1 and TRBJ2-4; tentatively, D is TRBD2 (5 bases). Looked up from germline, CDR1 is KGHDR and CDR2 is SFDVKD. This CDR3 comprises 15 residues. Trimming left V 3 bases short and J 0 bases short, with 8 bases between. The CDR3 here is CATSDGGLAKNIQYF. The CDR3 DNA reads TGTGCCACCAGTGATGGAGGACTAGCCAAAAACATTCAGTACTTC.

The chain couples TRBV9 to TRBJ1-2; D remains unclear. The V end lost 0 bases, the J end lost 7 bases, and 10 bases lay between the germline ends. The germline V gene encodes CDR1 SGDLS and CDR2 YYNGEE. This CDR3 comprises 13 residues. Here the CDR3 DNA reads TGTGCCAGCAGCGTAGAATGGAGGGCTGGCTACACCTTC. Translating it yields CASSVEWRAGYTF.

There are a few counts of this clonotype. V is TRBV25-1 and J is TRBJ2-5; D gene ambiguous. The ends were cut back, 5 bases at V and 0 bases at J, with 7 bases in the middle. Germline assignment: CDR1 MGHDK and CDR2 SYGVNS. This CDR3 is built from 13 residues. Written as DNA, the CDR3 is TGTGCCAGCAGTAAGCCGAACCAAGAGACCCAGTACTTC. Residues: CASSKPNQETQYF. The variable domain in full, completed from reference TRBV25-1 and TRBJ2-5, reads EADIYQTPRYLVIGTGKKITLECSQTMGHDKMYWYQQDPGMELHLIHYSYGVNSTEKGDLSSESTVSRIRTEHFPLTLESARPSHTSQYLCASSKPNQETQYFGPGTRLLVL.

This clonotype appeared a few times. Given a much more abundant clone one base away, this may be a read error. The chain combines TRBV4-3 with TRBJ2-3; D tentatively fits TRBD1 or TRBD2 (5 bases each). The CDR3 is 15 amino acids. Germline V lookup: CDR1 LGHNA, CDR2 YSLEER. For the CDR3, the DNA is TGCGCCAGCAGCCAAGAGAGGGGTGGTTCAGATACGAAGTATTTT. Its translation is CASSQERGGSDTKYF.

The chain's CDR3 is CASSLSRGRDGMGGYTF. For the CDR3, the DNA is TGTGCCAGCAGTTTATCCAGGGGGCGCGATGGGATGGGTGGCTACACCTTC. The gene calls are TRBV27 and TRBJ1-2; 8 nucleotides align to TRBD1. CDR1 and CDR2 from the germline V gene are MNHEY and SMNVEV (reference sequence). The CDR3 is 17 residues long. J gave up 7 bases and V 0 bases, and 13 bases lay outside the gene matches.

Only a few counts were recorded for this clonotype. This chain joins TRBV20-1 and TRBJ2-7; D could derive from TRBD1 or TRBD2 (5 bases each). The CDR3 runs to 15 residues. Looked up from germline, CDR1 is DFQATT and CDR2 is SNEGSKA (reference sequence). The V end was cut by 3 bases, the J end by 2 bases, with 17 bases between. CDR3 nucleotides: TGCAGTGCTAGGGAGCCCGGGACGGTGACCTACGAGCAGTACTTC. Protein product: CSAREPGTVTYEQYF.

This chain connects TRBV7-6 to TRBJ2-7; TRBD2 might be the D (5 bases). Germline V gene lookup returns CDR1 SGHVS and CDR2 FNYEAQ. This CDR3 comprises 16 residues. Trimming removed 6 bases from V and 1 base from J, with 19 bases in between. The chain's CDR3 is CASSPLAGTASYEQYF. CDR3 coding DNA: TGTGCCAGCAGTCCCCTTGCGGGTACCGCTTCCTACGAGCAGTACTTC.

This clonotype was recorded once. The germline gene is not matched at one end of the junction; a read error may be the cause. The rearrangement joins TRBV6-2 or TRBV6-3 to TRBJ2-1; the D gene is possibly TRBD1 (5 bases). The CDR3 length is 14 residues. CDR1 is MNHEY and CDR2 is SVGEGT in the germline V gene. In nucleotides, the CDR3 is TGTGCCAGCAGTCAGGGCCTAGGAGACAATGGGCAGTTCTTC. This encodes CASSQGLGDNGQFF.

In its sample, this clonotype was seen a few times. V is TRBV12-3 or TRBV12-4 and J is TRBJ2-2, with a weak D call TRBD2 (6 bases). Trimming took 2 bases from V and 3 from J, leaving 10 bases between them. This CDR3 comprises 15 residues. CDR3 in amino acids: CASSLFGGHTGELFF. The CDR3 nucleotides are TGTGCCAGCAGTTTATTCGGGGGTCACACCGGGGAGCTGTTTTTT.

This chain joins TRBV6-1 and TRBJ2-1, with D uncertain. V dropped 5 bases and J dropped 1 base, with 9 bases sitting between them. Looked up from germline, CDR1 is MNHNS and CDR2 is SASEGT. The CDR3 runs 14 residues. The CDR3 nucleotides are TGTGCCAGCAGTCTCACGTTGTCCTACAATGAGCAGTTCTTC. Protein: CASSLTLSYNEQFF.

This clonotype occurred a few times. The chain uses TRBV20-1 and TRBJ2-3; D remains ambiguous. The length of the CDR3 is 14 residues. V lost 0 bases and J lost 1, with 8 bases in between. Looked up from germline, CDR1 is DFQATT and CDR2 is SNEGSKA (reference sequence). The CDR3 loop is CSARDPLRTDTQYF. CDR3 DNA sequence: TGCAGTGCTAGAGATCCCCTGCGCACAGATACGCAGTATTTT.

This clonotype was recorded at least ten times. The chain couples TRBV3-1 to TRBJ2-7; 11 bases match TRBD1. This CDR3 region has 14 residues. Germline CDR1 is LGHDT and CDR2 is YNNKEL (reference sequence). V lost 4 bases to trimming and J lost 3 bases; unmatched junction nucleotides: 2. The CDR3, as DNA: TGTGCCAGCAGCCGGGACAGGGGGAACTACGAGCAGTACTTC. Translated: CASSRDRGNYEQYF.

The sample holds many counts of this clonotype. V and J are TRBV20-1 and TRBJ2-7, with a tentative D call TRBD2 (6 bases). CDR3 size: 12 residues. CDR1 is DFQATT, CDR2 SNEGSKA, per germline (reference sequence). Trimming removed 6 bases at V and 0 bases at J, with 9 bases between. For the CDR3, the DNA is TGCAGTGCATGGGACTCCTCCTACGAGCAGTACTTC. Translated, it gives CSAWDSSYEQYF.

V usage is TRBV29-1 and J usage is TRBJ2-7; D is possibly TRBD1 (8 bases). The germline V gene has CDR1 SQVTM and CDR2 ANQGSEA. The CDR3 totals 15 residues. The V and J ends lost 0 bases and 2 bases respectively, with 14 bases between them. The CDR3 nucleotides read TGCAGCGTTGAAGATCAACAGGGGGGGGCCTACGAGCAGTACTTC. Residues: CSVEDQQGGAYEQYF.

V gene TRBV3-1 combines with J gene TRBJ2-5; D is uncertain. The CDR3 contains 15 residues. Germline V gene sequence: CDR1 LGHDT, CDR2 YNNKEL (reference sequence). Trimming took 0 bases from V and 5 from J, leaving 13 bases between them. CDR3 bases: TGTGCCAGCAGCCAAGAGGGTCGGGTGATTGAGACCCAGTACTTC. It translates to CASSQEGRVIETQYF.

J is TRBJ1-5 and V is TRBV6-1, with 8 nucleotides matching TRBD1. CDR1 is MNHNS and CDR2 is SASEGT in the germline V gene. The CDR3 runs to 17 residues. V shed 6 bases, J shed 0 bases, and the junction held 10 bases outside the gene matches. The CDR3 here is CASSPGQEVYSNQPQHF. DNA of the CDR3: TGTGCCAGCAGCCCGGGACAGGAAGTATATAGCAATCAGCCCCAGCATTTT.

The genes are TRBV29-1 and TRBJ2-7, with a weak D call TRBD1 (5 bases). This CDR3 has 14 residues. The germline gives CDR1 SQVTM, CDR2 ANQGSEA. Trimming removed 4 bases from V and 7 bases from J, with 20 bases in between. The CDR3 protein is CSVAWQGAYNEQYF. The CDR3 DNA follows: TGCAGCGTTGCGTGGCAGGGTGCGTACAATGAGCAGTACTTC.

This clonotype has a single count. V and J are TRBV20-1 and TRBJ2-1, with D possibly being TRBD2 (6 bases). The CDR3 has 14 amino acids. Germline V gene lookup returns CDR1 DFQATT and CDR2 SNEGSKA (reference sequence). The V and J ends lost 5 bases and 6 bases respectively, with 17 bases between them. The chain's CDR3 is CSAWTKLGGNEQFF. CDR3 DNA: TGCAGTGCTTGGACTAAGCTGGGGGGCAATGAGCAGTTCTTC.